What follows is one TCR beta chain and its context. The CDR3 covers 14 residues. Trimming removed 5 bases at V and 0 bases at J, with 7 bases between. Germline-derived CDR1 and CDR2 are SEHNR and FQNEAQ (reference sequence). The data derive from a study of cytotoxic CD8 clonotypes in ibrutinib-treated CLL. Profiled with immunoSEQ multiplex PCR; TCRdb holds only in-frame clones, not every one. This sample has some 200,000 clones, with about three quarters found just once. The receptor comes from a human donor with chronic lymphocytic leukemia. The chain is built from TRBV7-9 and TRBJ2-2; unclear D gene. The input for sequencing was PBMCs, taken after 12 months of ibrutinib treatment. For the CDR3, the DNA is TGTGCCAGCAGCGGGGAACCGAACACCGGGGAGCTGTTTTTT. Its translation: CASSGEPNTGELFF.